The 10 T cell receptor beta chains below all came from one sample that was sequenced in a study of shared clonotypes between healthy human individuals. Profiling relied on immunoSEQ multiplex PCR, and the TCRdb table lists in-frame clones only, not all of them. The table lists about 960,000 clones, roughly 72% of them singletons, with 1.5% in the top ten. Sequencing was performed on memory CD4+ T cells sorted from blood. Described subset: CD45RA-negative fraction. These TCRs come from a man aged 18 to 30 in good health.

The CDR3 here is CAISSPGEYF. The CDR3 DNA follows: TGTGCCATCAGTTCCCCCGGAGAGTACTTC. V and J are TRBV10-3 and TRBJ2-7; D is ambiguous. Germline V CDR1 and CDR2: ENHRY, SYGVKD. Deletions cut 5 bases from V and 11 bases from J, with 10 bases between. The CDR3 length is 10 residues.

The chain combines TRBV7-2 with TRBJ2-1, with 9 bases that match TRBD2. Germline loops: CDR1 SGHTA, CDR2 FQGNSA. The CDR3 runs 18 residues. Trimming cost V 0 bases and J 4 bases; bases outside gene matches: 10. CDR3 nucleotides: TGTGCCAGCAGCTTAGCGCTTCGGGGTGGACTAGCGTACAATGAGCAGTTCTTC. The encoded protein is CASSLALRGGLAYNEQFF.

The CDR3 sequence: CATQGAGRTFF. DNA for the CDR3: TGTGCCACCCAGGGGGCGGGTCGTACTTTCTTT. The chain joins TRBV6-6 to TRBJ1-1; 8 bases fit TRBD1. Losses at the gene ends were 10 bases for V and 12 bases for J; bases not matched to a gene: 10. This CDR3 has 11 residues. Germline CDR1 MNHNY, CDR2 SVGAGI (reference sequence).

The V call is TRBV6-1, the J call TRBJ2-5; 10 bases agree with TRBD1. The CDR3 consists of 12 residues. The J segment lost 4 bases and the V segment lost 8 bases, leaving 1 base of the junction unmatched. Germline lookup yields CDR1 MNHNS and CDR2 SASEGT. In DNA, the CDR3 is TGTGCCAGCGACAGGGGGCTAGAGACCCAGTACTTC. As protein: CASDRGLETQYF.

This clone was detected many times. This sample includes further DNA sequences coding for the same CDR3. The chain carries TRBV10-3 and TRBJ1-6; D gene ambiguous. The CDR3 runs to 13 residues. Trimming stripped 6 bases from V and 5 bases from J, with 8 bases between. Germline V gene data show CDR1 as ENHRY and CDR2 as SYGVKD. This CDR3 is CAIRTEDNSPLHF. The CDR3 DNA follows: TGTGCCATCAGGACCGAAGATAATTCACCCCTCCACTTT.

The chain employs TRBV5-1 and TRBJ1-2; maybe TRBD1 (5 bases). CDR1 and CDR2 from the germline V gene are SGHRS and YFSETQ. Trimming took off 2 bases at V and 3 bases at J, with 14 bases between the two ends. CDR3 length: 15 amino acids. For the CDR3, the DNA is TGCGCCAGCAGCTTAGAGACAGCAAATTACTATGGCTACACCTTC. Its protein is CASSLETANYYGYTF.

The chain links TRBV11-3 to TRBJ1-6; D call uncertain. The CDR3 consists of 14 residues. V dropped 1 base and J dropped 6 bases, with 7 bases sitting between them. The germline V gene has CDR1 SGHNT and CDR2 YENEEA. The CDR3 nucleotides are TGTGCCAGCAGCTTAGGCAGTCCTAATTCACCCCTCCACTTT. Its protein is CASSLGSPNSPLHF. The complete variable domain, with remaining parts taken from reference TRBV11-3 and TRBJ1-6, reads EAGVVQSPRYKIIEKKQPVAFWCNPISGHNTLYWYLQNLGQGPELLIRYENEEAVDDSQLPKDRFSAERLKGVDSTLKIQPAELGDSAVYLCASSLGSPNSPLHFGNGTRLTVT.

This clone was counted once. The identical CDR3 is also encoded by other nucleotide sequences in the sample. The V and J genes are TRBV5-6 and TRBJ1-2; no reliable D call. Trimming pared 4 bases from V and 8 bases from J, leaving 12 bases between. This CDR3 contains 12 residues. CDR1 and CDR2 from the germline V gene are SGHDT and YYEEEE. The CDR3 DNA reads as TGTGCCAGCAGCCCAACGGGTCGGGGCTACACCTTC. Translation: CASSPTGRGYTF.

The rearrangement uses TRBV6-1 and TRBJ2-5, with 9 bases aligning to TRBD1. Germline V lookup: CDR1 MNHNS, CDR2 SASEGT. This CDR3 comprises 15 residues. J lost 1 base, V lost 5 bases, and 5 bases had no gene match. The CDR3 sequence is CASSQQGAVQETQYF. The CDR3 region has the DNA TGTGCCAGCAGTCAACAGGGGGCCGTCCAAGAGACCCAGTACTTC.

The rearrangement links TRBV5-1 to TRBJ2-3; TRBD2 matches 10 bases. Germline V gene lookup returns CDR1 SGHRS and CDR2 YFSETQ. The CDR3 spans 16 residues. The J segment lost 2 bases and the V segment lost 6 bases, leaving 9 bases of the junction unmatched. The CDR3 region has the DNA TGCGCCAGCACCTTACGGACTAGCGGAGACACAGATACGCAGTATTTT. It is translated as CASTLRTSGDTDTQYF.